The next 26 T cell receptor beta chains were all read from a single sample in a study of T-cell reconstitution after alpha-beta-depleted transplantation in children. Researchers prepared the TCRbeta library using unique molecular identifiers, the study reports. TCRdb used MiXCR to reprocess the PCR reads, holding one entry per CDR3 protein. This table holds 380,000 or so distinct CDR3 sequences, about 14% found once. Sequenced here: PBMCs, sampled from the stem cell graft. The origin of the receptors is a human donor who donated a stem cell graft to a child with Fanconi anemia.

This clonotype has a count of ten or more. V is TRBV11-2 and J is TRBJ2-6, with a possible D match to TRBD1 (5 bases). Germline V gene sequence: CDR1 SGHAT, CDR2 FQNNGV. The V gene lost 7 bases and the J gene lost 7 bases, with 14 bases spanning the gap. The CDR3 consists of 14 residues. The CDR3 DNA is TGTGCCAGCACCGGTCGGACATCTGCCAACGTCCTGACTTTC. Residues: CASTGRTSANVLTF.

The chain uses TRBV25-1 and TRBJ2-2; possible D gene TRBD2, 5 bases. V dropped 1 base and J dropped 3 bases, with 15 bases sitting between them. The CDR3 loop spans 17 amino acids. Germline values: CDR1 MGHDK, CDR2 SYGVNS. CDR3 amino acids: CASSESGVVGYTGELFF. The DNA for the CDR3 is TGTGCCAGCAGTGAATCCGGGGTCGTGGGGTACACCGGGGAGCTGTTTTTT.

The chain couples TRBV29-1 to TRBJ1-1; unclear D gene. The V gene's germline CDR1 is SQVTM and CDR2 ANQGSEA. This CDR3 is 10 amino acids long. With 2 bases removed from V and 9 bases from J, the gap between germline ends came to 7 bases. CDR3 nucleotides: TGCAGCGTTGAATCCGGGAAAGCTTTCTTT. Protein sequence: CSVESGKAFF. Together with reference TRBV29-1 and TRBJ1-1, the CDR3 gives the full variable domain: SAVISQKPSRDICQRGTSLTIQCQVDSQVTMMFWYRQQPGQSLTLIATANQGSEATYESGFVIDKFPISRPNLTFSTLTVSNMSPEDSSIYLCSVESGKAFFGQGTRLTVV.

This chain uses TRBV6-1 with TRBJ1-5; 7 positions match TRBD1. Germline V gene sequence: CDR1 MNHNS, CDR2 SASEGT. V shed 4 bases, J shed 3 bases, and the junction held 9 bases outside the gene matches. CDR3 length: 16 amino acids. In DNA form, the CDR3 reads TGTGCCAGCAGTGCCCCAACGACAGGGTACAATCAGCCCCAGCATTTT. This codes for CASSAPTTGYNQPQHF.

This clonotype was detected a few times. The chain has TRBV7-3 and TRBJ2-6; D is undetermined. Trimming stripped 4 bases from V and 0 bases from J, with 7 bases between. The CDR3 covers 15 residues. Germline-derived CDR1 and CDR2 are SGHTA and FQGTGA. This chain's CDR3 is CASSYTASGANVLTF. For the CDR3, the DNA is TGTGCCAGCAGCTACACAGCCTCTGGGGCCAACGTCCTGACTTTC.

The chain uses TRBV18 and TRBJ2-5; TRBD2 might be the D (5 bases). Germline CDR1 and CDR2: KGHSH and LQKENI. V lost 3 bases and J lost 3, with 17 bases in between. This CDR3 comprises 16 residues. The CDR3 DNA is TGTGCCAGCTCACCGGAACTAGTCCGGGCAGAAGAGACCCAGTACTTC. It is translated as CASSPELVRAEETQYF.

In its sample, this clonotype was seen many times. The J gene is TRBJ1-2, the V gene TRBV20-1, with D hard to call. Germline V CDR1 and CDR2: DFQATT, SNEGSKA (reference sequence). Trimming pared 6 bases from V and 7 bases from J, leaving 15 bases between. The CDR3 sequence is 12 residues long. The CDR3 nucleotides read TGCAGTGCCCCAAGGCCCGGGGTTGGCTACACCTTC. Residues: CSAPRPGVGYTF.

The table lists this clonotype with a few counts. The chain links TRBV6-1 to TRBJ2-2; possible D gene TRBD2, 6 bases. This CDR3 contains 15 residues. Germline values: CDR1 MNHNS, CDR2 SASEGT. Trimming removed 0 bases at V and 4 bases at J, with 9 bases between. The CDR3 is CASSEAGGGTGELFF. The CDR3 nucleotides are TGTGCCAGCAGTGAAGCGGGGGGAGGCACCGGGGAGCTGTTTTTT.

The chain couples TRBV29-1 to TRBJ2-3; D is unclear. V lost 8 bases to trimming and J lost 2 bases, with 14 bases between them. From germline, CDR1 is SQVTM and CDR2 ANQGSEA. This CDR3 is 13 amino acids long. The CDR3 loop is CSSKRLHTDTQYF. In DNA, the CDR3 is TGCAGCTCTAAACGGCTCCACACAGATACGCAGTATTTT.

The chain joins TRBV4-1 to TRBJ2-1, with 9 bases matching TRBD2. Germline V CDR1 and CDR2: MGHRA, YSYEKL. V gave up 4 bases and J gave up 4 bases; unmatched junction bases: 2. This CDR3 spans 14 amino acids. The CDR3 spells CASSPSGEYNEQFF. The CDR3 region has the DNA TGCGCCAGCAGCCCTAGCGGGGAATACAATGAGCAGTTCTTC.

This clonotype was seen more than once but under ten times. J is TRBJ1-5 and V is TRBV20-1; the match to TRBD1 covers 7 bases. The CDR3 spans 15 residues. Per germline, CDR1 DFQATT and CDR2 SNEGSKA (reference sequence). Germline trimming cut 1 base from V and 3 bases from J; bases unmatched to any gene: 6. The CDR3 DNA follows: TGCAGTGCTAGAGGACAGGGACTACTCAATCAGCCCCAGCATTTT. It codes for CSARGQGLLNQPQHF.

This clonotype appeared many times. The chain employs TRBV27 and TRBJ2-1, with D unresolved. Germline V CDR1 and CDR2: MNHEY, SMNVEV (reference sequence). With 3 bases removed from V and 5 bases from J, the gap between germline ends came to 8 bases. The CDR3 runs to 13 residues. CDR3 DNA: TGTGCCAGCAGTTTTAGTCCCCACAATGAGCAGTTCTTC. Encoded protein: CASSFSPHNEQFF.

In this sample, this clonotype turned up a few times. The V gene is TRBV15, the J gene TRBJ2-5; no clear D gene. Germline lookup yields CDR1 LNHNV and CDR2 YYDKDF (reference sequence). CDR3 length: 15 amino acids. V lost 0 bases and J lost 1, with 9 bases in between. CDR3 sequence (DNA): TGTGCCACCAGCAGAGATAAGCTGGCCCAAGAGACCCAGTACTTC. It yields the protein CATSRDKLAQETQYF. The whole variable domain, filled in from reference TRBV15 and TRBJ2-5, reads DAMVIQNPRYQVTQFGKPVTLSCSQTLNHNVMYWYQQKSSQAPKLLFHYYDKDFNNEADTPDNFQSRRPNTSFCFLDIRSPGLGDTAMYLCATSRDKLAQETQYFGPGTRLLVL.

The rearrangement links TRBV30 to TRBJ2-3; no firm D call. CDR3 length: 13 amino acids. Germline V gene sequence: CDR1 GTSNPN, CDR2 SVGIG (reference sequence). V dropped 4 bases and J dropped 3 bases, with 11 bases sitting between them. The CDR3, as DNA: TGTGCCTGGATGGCCAGGAGAACAGATACGCAGTATTTT. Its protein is CAWMARRTDTQYF.

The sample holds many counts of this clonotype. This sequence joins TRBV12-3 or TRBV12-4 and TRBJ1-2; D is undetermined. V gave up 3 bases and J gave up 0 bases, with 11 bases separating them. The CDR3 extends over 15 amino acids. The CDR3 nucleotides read TGTGCCAGCAGTTTTAACGCCCGCTCTAACTATGGCTACACCTTC. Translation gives CASSFNARSNYGYTF.

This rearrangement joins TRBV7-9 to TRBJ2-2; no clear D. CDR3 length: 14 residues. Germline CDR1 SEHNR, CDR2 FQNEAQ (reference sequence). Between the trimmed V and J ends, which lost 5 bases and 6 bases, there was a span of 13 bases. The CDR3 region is CASSPRTGSGELFF. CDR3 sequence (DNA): TGTGCCAGCAGCCCGCGGACCGGGTCCGGGGAGCTGTTTTTT.

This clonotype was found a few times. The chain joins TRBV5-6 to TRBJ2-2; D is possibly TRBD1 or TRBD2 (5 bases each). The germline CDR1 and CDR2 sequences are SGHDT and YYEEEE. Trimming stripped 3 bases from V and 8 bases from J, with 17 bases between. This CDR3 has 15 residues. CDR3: CASSSWVGVSGELFF. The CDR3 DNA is TGTGCCAGCAGCTCCTGGGTGGGGGTCTCTGGGGAGCTGTTTTTT.

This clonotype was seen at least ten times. CDR3 in amino acids: CASSWGRRMNTEAFF. CDR3 in DNA: TGTGCCAGCAGTTGGGGCAGGCGGATGAACACTGAAGCTTTCTTT. This rearrangement joins TRBV12-3 or TRBV12-4 to TRBJ1-1; tentatively, D is TRBD1 (5 bases). Trimming removed 4 bases from V and 0 bases from J, with 12 bases in between. The CDR3 contains 15 residues.

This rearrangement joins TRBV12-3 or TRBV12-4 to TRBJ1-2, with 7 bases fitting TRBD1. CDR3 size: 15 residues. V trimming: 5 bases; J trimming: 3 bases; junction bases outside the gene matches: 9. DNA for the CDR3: TGTGCCAGCAGTCCCACTGACAGGGATTACTATGGCTACACCTTC. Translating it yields CASSPTDRDYYGYTF.

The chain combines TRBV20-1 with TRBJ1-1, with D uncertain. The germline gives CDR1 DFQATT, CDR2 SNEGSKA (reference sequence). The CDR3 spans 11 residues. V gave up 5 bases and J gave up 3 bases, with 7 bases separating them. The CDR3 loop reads CSARDDTEAFF. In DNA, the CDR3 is TGCAGTGCTCGGGATGACACTGAAGCTTTCTTT.

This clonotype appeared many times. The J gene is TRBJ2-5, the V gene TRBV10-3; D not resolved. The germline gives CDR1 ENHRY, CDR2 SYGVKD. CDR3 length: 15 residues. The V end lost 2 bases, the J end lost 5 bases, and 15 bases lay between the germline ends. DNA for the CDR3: TGTGCCATCAGTGAGAAGGGCAAAGGCGAGGAGACCCAGTACTTC. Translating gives CAISEKGKGEETQYF.

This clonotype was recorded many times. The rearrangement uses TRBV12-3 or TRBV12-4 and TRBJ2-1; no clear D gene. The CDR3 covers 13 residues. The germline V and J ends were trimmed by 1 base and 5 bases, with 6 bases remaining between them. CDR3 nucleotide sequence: TGTGCCAGCAGTTTAGGGATTCACAATGAGCAGTTCTTC. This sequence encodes CASSLGIHNEQFF.

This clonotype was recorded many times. CDR3 DNA sequence: TGCGCCAGCAGCTTGGGTTATGGGGGGACTAGCGAGACAGATACGCAGTATTTT. Amino acids: CASSLGYGGTSETDTQYF. V and J are TRBV5-1 and TRBJ2-3; 10 bases map to TRBD2. The CDR3 runs 18 residues. V lost 0 bases to trimming and J lost 3 bases; unmatched junction nucleotides: 10. The germline CDR1 and CDR2 sequences are SGHRS and YFSETQ.

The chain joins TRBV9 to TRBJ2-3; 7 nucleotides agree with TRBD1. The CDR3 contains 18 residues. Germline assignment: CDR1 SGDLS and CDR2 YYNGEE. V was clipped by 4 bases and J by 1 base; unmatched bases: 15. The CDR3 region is CASSPGMRQGRRTDTQYF. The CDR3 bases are TGTGCCAGCAGCCCCGGCATGAGACAGGGAAGGCGCACAGATACGCAGTATTTT.

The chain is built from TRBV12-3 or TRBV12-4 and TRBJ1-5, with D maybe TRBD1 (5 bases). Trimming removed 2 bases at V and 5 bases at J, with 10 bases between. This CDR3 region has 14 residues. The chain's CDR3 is CASSLSGRDQPQHF. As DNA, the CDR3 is TGTGCCAGCAGTTTATCAGGGAGAGATCAGCCCCAGCATTTT.

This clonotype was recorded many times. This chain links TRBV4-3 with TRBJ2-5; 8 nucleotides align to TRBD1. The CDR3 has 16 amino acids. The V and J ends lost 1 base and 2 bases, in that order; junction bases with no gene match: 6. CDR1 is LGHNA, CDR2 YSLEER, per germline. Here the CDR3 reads CASSQGSTGVQETQYF. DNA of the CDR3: TGCGCCAGCAGCCAAGGGTCGACAGGGGTACAAGAGACCCAGTACTTC.